This TCR beta chain was recorded in a study of cytomegalovirus exposure and HLA in healthy donors. General study findings and limits: In a later analysis, TCR association rates varied by HLA locus: DRB1 most, HLA-C fewest.

Germline assignment: CDR1 SGHVS and CDR2 FQNEAQ. This CDR3 has 17 residues. Concerning this clone itself: Its antigen is as yet unknown.

PCR was performed using 60 Vbeta and 13 Jbeta primers. Repertoires were generated with immunoSEQ multiplex PCR, while TCRdb's copy carries only in-frame clones and drops some. The sample has 65,000 to 70,000 clones, about 70% seen once. The sample comprised PBMCs. This TCR derives from a woman aged 25 to 39 in good health and CMV-seronegative. This chain joins TRBV7-8 and TRBJ2-5; 10 nucleotides align to TRBD1. The tail of the sequence fits TRBJ2-7 better, so the J call may be wrong. CDR3 sequence: CASSLPGGTGAAYEQYF. The DNA for the CDR3 is TGTGCCAGCAGCTTACCCGGGGGGACAGGGGCCGCCTACGAGCAGTACTTC.